These 21 T cell receptor beta chains were sequenced from one sample in a study of T cell responses to AZD1222 COVID-19 vaccine. Generated by immunoSEQ multiplex PCR, the TCRdb table keeps only in-frame clones and is missing some. This table has 150,000 to 200,000 clones, about 88% appearing once. The material was peripheral blood, obtained 28 days after the second AZD1222 dose. These receptors were collected from an adult who received the AZD1222 COVID-19 vaccine.

The chain has TRBV3-1 (or the pseudogene TRBV3-2) and TRBJ1-2, with D tentatively TRBD1 (6 bases). The CDR3 loop spans 12 amino acids. Germline V CDR1 and CDR2: LGHDT, YNNKEL (reference sequence). The V end lost 4 bases, the J end lost 8 bases, and 11 bases lay between the germline ends. The CDR3 loop reads CASSRDTGGYTF. In DNA, the CDR3 is TGTGCCAGCAGCCGGGACACGGGAGGCTACACCTTC.

Only one count was recorded for this clone. V is TRBV5-1 and J is TRBJ2-2, with D possibly TRBD1 on 6 matching bases. Germline CDR1 reads SGHRS; CDR2 reads YFSETQ. The CDR3 sequence is 15 residues long. Trimming left V 0 bases short and J 5 bases short, with 11 bases between. CDR3 protein: CASSLARTATGELFF. CDR3 nucleotides: TGCGCCAGCAGCTTGGCTAGGACAGCTACCGGGGAGCTGTTTTTT. The whole variable domain, filled in from reference TRBV5-1 and TRBJ2-2, reads KAGVTQTPRYLIKTRGQQVTLSCSPISGHRSVSWYQQTPGQGLQFLFEYFSETQRNKGNFPGRFSGRQFSNSRSEMNVSTLELGDSALYLCASSLARTATGELFFGEGSRLTVL.

Here the CDR3 reads CASSLSSGVYNEQFF. Written as DNA, the CDR3 is TGCGCCAGCAGCTTGTCTAGCGGGGTTTACAATGAGCAGTTCTTC. This rearrangement joins TRBV5-1 to TRBJ2-1, with 9 bases identical to TRBD2. With 1 base clipped from V and 4 bases from J, the junction kept 3 bases outside the gene matches. Germline V gene lookup returns CDR1 SGHRS and CDR2 YFSETQ. This CDR3 contains 15 residues. Based on the CDR3 plus reference TRBV5-1 and TRBJ2-1, the full variable domain is KAGVTQTPRYLIKTRGQQVTLSCSPISGHRSVSWYQQTPGQGLQFLFEYFSETQRNKGNFPGRFSGRQFSNSRSEMNVSTLELGDSALYLCASSLSSGVYNEQFFGPGTRLTVL.

The V and J genes are TRBV7-3 and TRBJ2-2, with D maybe TRBD2 (5 bases). CDR1 and CDR2 from the germline V gene are SGHTA and FQGTGA. The CDR3 has 15 amino acids. V lost 5 bases, J lost 0 bases, and 10 bases lay in between. In nucleotides, the CDR3 is TGTGCCAGCAGCCCCACGGGGTCGAACACCGGGGAGCTGTTTTTT. Protein sequence: CASSPTGSNTGELFF. Variable domain in full (rest from reference TRBV7-3 and TRBJ2-2): GAGVSQTPSNKVTEKGKYVELRCDPISGHTALYWYRQSLGQGPEFLIYFQGTGAADDSGLPNDRFFAVRPEGSVSTLKIQRTERGDSAVYLCASSPTGSNTGELFFGEGSRLTVL.

This clone has only a few counts. The rearrangement uses TRBV19 and TRBJ1-6; D remains ambiguous. The V end lost 3 bases, the J end lost 0 bases, and 9 bases lay between the germline ends. CDR3 length: 16 amino acids. Germline V gives CDR1 LNHDA, CDR2 SQIVND (reference sequence). The CDR3 DNA sequence: TGTGCCAGTAGTATCCGGGCCAGCTCCTATAATTCACCCCTCCACTTT. Its protein is CASSIRASSYNSPLHF.

This chain uses TRBV3-1 (or the pseudogene TRBV3-2) with TRBJ1-6; D might be TRBD1 (5 bases). The CDR3 has 18 amino acids. Germline CDR1 is LGHDT and CDR2 is YNNKEL (reference sequence). V lost 0 bases to trimming and J lost 7 bases, with 19 bases between them. CDR3 protein: CASSQDGSGHNTNSPLHF. CDR3 nucleotide sequence: TGTGCCAGCAGCCAAGATGGGTCAGGGCATAATACAAATTCACCCCTCCACTTT.

In its sample, this clone was seen once. This sequence joins TRBV7-2 and TRBJ2-1; D is unresolved. V lost 1 base and J lost 15, with 16 bases in between. The CDR3 covers 13 residues. Germline V gives CDR1 SGHTA, CDR2 FQGNSA. The CDR3 DNA reads TGTGCCAGCAGCTTAGGTTCAGGATTCCACCCGTTCTTC. Translating it yields CASSLGSGFHPFF.

This clone was detected once. The V and J genes are TRBV9 and TRBJ2-7, with D possibly matching TRBD1 (7 bases). V was pared by 0 bases and J by 2 bases, with 15 bases between. The CDR3 spans 16 residues. Germline V CDR1 and CDR2: SGDLS, YYNGEE. The CDR3 coding sequence is TGTGCCAGCAGCGTAGGGGTTCAGGGGGGCCCCTACGAGCAGTACTTC. Protein product: CASSVGVQGGPYEQYF.

This clone has more than one count but fewer than ten. The chain employs TRBV28 and TRBJ1-4, with 8 bases lining up with TRBD1. Trimming removed 6 bases from V and 3 bases from J; junction bases left unmatched: 6. Germline V gene sequence: CDR1 MDHEN, CDR2 SYDVKM. CDR3 length equals 15 residues. This CDR3 reads CASRHQGAANEKLFF. The CDR3 region has the DNA TGTGCCAGCAGACATCAGGGGGCGGCTAATGAAAAACTGTTTTTT.

V and J are TRBV7-2 and TRBJ1-1; D remains ambiguous. From germline, CDR1 is SGHTA and CDR2 FQGNSA. The CDR3 contains 13 residues. V lost 3 bases and J lost 0, with 5 bases in between. The CDR3 loop reads CASSLIMNTEAFF. For the CDR3, the DNA is TGTGCCAGCAGCTTGATCATGAACACTGAAGCTTTCTTT.

The V and J genes are TRBV3-1 (or the pseudogene TRBV3-2) and TRBJ1-1, with TRBD1 as a possible D gene (5 bases). This CDR3 is built from 16 residues. Germline V CDR1 and CDR2: LGHDT, YNNKEL (reference sequence). Trimming cost V 5 bases and J 2 bases, with 18 bases left between them. The CDR3 DNA follows: TGTGCCAGCAGCTCCCGGTCTCGGGGGTACAACACTGAAGCTTTCTTT. It encodes CASSSRSRGYNTEAFF.

The rearrangement uses TRBV6-2 or TRBV6-3 and TRBJ2-7; 11 nucleotides match TRBD1. Trimming cost V 3 bases and J 1 base; bases outside gene matches: 8. In germline, CDR1 is MNHEY, CDR2 SVGEGT. The CDR3 has 17 amino acids. The CDR3 spells CASSYLKGTGGSYEQYF. The CDR3 DNA reads TGTGCCAGCAGTTATCTTAAGGGGACAGGGGGATCCTACGAGCAGTACTTC.

The chain uses TRBV5-1 and TRBJ2-5; tentative D call: TRBD2 (6 bases). This CDR3 spans 14 amino acids. Germline CDR1 and CDR2: SGHRS and YFSETQ. V was cut by 3 bases and J by 5 bases, with 14 bases left in between. The CDR3 spells CASSSPDGGETQYF. CDR3 coding DNA: TGCGCCAGCAGCTCGCCGGACGGAGGGGAGACCCAGTACTTC.

The chain employs TRBV29-1 and TRBJ2-1; TRBD2 agrees at 9 bases. CDR1 and CDR2 from the germline V gene are SQVTM and ANQGSEA. The V and J ends lost 6 bases and 7 bases, in that order; junction bases with no gene match: 10. The CDR3 contains 14 residues. This CDR3 reads CSVARAGGGNEQFF. The CDR3 DNA sequence: TGCAGCGTCGCTCGAGCGGGAGGAGGAAATGAGCAGTTCTTC.

The chain recombines TRBV6-5 with TRBJ2-2; TRBD1 is a possible D gene (5 bases). Germline V gene sequence: CDR1 MNHEY, CDR2 SVGAGI. The germline V and J ends were trimmed by 7 bases and 7 bases, with 10 bases remaining between them. This CDR3 is built from 12 residues. CDR3: CASTWGIGELFF. In nucleotides, the CDR3 is TGTGCCAGCACCTGGGGCATCGGGGAGCTGTTTTTT.

The chain joins TRBV28 to TRBJ2-7, with 8 bases fitting TRBD2. Germline CDR1 reads MDHEN; CDR2 reads SYDVKM. Losses at the gene ends were 5 bases for V and 3 bases for J; bases not matched to a gene: 9. The CDR3 has 15 residues. CDR3 amino acids: CASSISGTSIYEQYF. The CDR3 region has the DNA TGTGCCAGCAGTATCTCCGGGACTAGTATCTACGAGCAGTACTTC.

This chain connects TRBV28 to TRBJ2-3; the match to TRBD2 covers 9 bases. Germline values: CDR1 MDHEN, CDR2 SYDVKM. The V and J ends lost 5 bases and 1 base, in that order; junction bases with no gene match: 7. This CDR3 is built from 16 residues. The CDR3 protein is CASSMEGLAGTDTQYF. The CDR3 DNA reads as TGTGCCAGCAGTATGGAGGGACTAGCTGGCACAGATACGCAGTATTTT. Looking up the rest from reference TRBV28 and TRBJ2-3 gives the full variable domain: DVKVTQSSRYLVKRTGEKVFLECVQDMDHENMFWYRQDPGLGLRLIYFSYDVKMKEKGDIPEGYSVSREKKERFSLILESASTNQTSMYLCASSMEGLAGTDTQYFGPGTRLTVL.

This clone was detected once. The rearrangement joins TRBV9 to TRBJ2-3; TRBD2 matches at 16 bases. Germline CDR1 is SGDLS and CDR2 is YYNGEE. The V and J ends lost 4 bases and 0 bases, in that order; junction bases with no gene match: 8. This CDR3 has 19 amino acids. The CDR3 spells CASSLGTSGRGASTDTQYF. In DNA, the CDR3 is TGTGCCAGCAGCCTCGGGACTAGCGGGAGGGGCGCGAGCACAGATACGCAGTATTTT.

V usage is TRBV3-1 (or the pseudogene TRBV3-2) and J usage is TRBJ2-7, with D maybe TRBD2 (6 bases). The germline V gene encodes CDR1 LGHDT and CDR2 YNNKEL (reference sequence). The CDR3 loop spans 15 amino acids. The V gene lost 0 bases and the J gene lost 4 bases, with 13 bases spanning the gap. CDR3 coding DNA: TGTGCCAGCAGCCAAGATTGGCGGGATGGATACGAGCAGTACTTC. Protein sequence: CASSQDWRDGYEQYF.

The chain combines TRBV4-2 with TRBJ2-3; D unresolved. CDR1 is LGHNA, CDR2 YNFKEQ, per germline. V was cut by 0 bases and J by 3 bases, with 7 bases left in between. CDR3 length equals 14 residues. CDR3 coding DNA: TGTGCCAGCAGCCAAGATTTTGGGACAGATACGCAGTATTTT. This sequence encodes CASSQDFGTDTQYF.

V gene TRBV19 combines with J gene TRBJ2-1, with TRBD2 matching over 14 bases. The CDR3 runs to 18 residues. V trimming: 7 bases; J trimming: 0 bases; junction bases outside the gene matches: 8. CDR1 is LNHDA and CDR2 is SQIVND in the germline V gene (reference sequence). CDR3 in amino acids: CASTVRLAGGPSYNEQFF. The CDR3 nucleotides are TGTGCCAGTACGGTCAGACTAGCGGGAGGGCCCTCCTACAATGAGCAGTTCTTC. Full variable domain (outside the CDR3, taken from reference TRBV19 and TRBJ2-1): DGGITQSPKYLFRKEGQNVTLSCEQNLNHDAMYWYRQDPGQGLRLIYYSQIVNDFQKGDIAEGYSVSREKKESFPLTVTSAQKNPTAFYLCASTVRLAGGPSYNEQFFGPGTRLTVL.